This T cell receptor (beta chain) came from a study of PD-1 blockade in classical Hodgkin lymphoma. To note about this clone: Its antigen is not known.

The CDR3 is made up of 14 amino acids. Trimming cost V 2 bases and J 3 bases; bases outside gene matches: 4. Germline values: CDR1 MNHEY, CDR2 SVGAGI. All the patients suffered relapse after autologous stem cell transplantation, and brentuximab vedotin exposure differed. General study findings and limits: The baseline diversity of complete responders showed similarity to that of newly diagnosed patients. Relapsed/refractory patients reportedly had the lowest baseline TCR diversity, below newly diagnosed patients, who were below healthy donors. Some patients started nivolumab under 1 year after ASCT, and they were excluded.

Sequenced by immunoSEQ multiplex PCR; TCRdb stores in-frame clones only, minus some. The data hold under 30,000 clones, with under 70% observed a single time. The receptor was derived from a human donor with classical Hodgkin lymphoma. V gene TRBV6-5 combines with J gene TRBJ2-7; 7 positions match TRBD1. Source: peripheral blood mononuclear cells (PBMCs), taken before the second cycle of nivolumab. The CDR3 region has the DNA TGTGCCAGCAGTTACAGAGACAGGGACTACGAGCAGTACTTC. Translation: CASSYRDRDYEQYF.